These 14 T cell receptor beta chains came from one sample sequenced in a study of human T cells and chemical hapten exposure. TCRdb independently ran MiXCR on the RACE reads; one entry per CDR3 protein. The table includes tens of thousands of distinct CDR3 sequences, about 9.3% detected once. As to time point: patch test 1, 2 weeks after DPC sensitization. Treatment reported: therapeutic diphenylcyclopropenone sensitization with weekly scalp DPC. Material: whole blood, obtained in connection with sensitization to the hapten diphenylcyclopropenone (DPC). The receptor set was obtained from a woman aged 40 to 50 with alopecia areata. Some clones in this sample may be carry-over from other donors' samples.

The rearrangement uses TRBV6-6 and TRBJ2-7; 10 nucleotides match TRBD1. This CDR3 has 14 residues. Germline V gives CDR1 MNHNY, CDR2 SVGAGI (reference sequence). The CDR3 sequence: CAARTGGGLDEQYF. As DNA, the CDR3 is TGTGCGGCGAGGACAGGGGGTGGACTTGACGAGCAGTACTTC.

As regards this clonotype: A much more abundant neighbour one base away suggests this may be a read error. The chain recombines TRBV12-3 or TRBV12-4 with TRBJ1-6; D not certain. The germline V and J ends were trimmed by 3 bases and 7 bases, with 13 bases remaining between them. This CDR3 has 15 residues. Written as DNA, the CDR3 is TGTGCCAGCAGTTTCCTTCGGGCAGAAAATTCACCCCTCCACTTT. It is translated as CASSFLRAENSPLHF.

In its sample, this clonotype was seen a few times. The chain links TRBV12-3 or TRBV12-4 to TRBJ1-4, with no clear D. V lost 7 bases and J 5 bases, leaving 14 bases between the germline ends. The CDR3 is 14 residues long. The CDR3 loop reads CASTSGAPNEKLFF. The CDR3 nucleotides are TGTGCCAGCACCTCAGGCGCCCCGAATGAAAAACTGTTTTTT.

This clonotype was observed a few times. The chain recombines TRBV29-1 with TRBJ1-5; D is unclear. V was pared by 1 base and J by 6 bases, with 10 bases between. Germline CDR1 reads SQVTM; CDR2 reads ANQGSEA. The CDR3 is made up of 13 amino acids. CDR3 residues: CSVEVTSGQPQHF. Here the CDR3 DNA reads TGCAGCGTTGAAGTCACGTCGGGTCAGCCCCAGCATTTT.

This clonotype was detected ten times or more. This chain links TRBV28 with TRBJ1-2; 11 bases are a match to TRBD1. This CDR3 comprises 12 residues. In germline, CDR1 is MDHEN, CDR2 SYDVKM. V shed 8 bases and J 7 bases; nucleotides not matched to a gene: 3. The CDR3 loop reads CASGQGARGYTF. The CDR3 nucleotides are TGTGCCAGCGGACAGGGGGCGCGTGGCTACACCTTC.

In this sample, this clonotype turned up a few times. The chain is built from TRBV7-2 and TRBJ2-3; 11 bases match TRBD2. CDR1 is SGHTA and CDR2 is FQGNSA in the germline V gene. The trim removed 5 bases at V and 6 bases at J, leaving 10 bases unmatched. The CDR3 length is 16 residues. The CDR3 loop reads CASSPSASGGSDTQYF. DNA of the CDR3: TGTGCCAGCAGCCCTTCGGCTAGCGGGGGGTCGGATACGCAGTATTTT.

The chain couples TRBV9 to TRBJ2-3, with a possible D match to TRBD2 (6 bases). The CDR3 sequence is 15 residues long. Germline V gene lookup returns CDR1 SGDLS and CDR2 YYNGEE. Trimming shortened V by 0 bases and J by 4 bases, and 12 bases separated the two germline ends. CDR3 region: CASSVGAGSADTQYF. The CDR3 nucleotides read TGTGCCAGCAGCGTAGGTGCGGGGTCCGCAGATACGCAGTATTTT.

The sample holds many counts of this clonotype. This chain links TRBV5-4 with TRBJ2-6; the D is unclear. Trimming left V 0 bases short and J 0 bases short, with 10 bases between. Germline lookup yields CDR1 SGHNT and CDR2 YYREEE (reference sequence). The length of the CDR3 is 17 residues. Here the CDR3 reads CASSLAGARSGANVLTF. Here the CDR3 DNA reads TGTGCCAGCAGCTTGGCCGGCGCCCGCTCTGGGGCCAACGTCCTGACTTTC.

This clonotype showed up many times. The genes are TRBV6-1 and TRBJ2-7; D is undetermined. The V gene's germline CDR1 is MNHNS and CDR2 SASEGT. The CDR3 is 12 amino acids. V lost 3 bases and J lost 3, with 6 bases in between. This CDR3 reads CASSDVGYEQYF. CDR3 DNA: TGTGCCAGCAGTGACGTTGGCTACGAGCAGTACTTC.

This clonotype was counted ten times or more. The chain has TRBV7-9 and TRBJ1-1, with unresolved D. The CDR3 spans 13 residues. Germline V gene data show CDR1 as SEHNR and CDR2 as FQNEAQ (reference sequence). V dropped 3 bases and J dropped 2 bases, with 7 bases sitting between them. The CDR3, as DNA: TGTGCCAGCAGCTTTATAGGTAACACTGAAGCTTTCTTT. This gives the protein CASSFIGNTEAFF.

This clonotype has only a few counts. This chain uses TRBV7-9 with TRBJ2-7; D ambiguous. The CDR3 has 14 amino acids. Trimming removed 2 bases from V and 9 bases from J, with 17 bases in between. CDR1 and CDR2 from the germline V gene are SEHNR and FQNEAQ (reference sequence). The CDR3 loop is CASSLTTHPGMQYF. CDR3 DNA sequence: TGTGCCAGCAGCTTAACTACCCACCCTGGTATGCAGTACTTC.

This clonotype appeared many times. The V gene is TRBV3-1, the J gene TRBJ1-6; TRBD1 might be the D (5 bases). The CDR3 consists of 14 residues. CDR1 and CDR2 from the germline V gene are LGHDT and YNNKEL (reference sequence). The ends were cut back, 1 base at V and 10 bases at J, with 11 bases in the middle. CDR3 region: CASSQGGLGSPLHF. The CDR3 DNA follows: TGTGCCAGCAGCCAAGGGGGCCTGGGGTCACCCCTCCACTTT.

This clonotype was found many times. J is TRBJ2-2 and V is TRBV29-1; D could derive from TRBD1 or TRBD2 (6 bases each). Germline V gene lookup returns CDR1 SQVTM and CDR2 ANQGSEA. This CDR3 is built from 13 residues. Trimming shortened V by 5 bases and J by 4 bases, and 11 bases separated the two germline ends. CDR3 in DNA: TGCAGCGTTTGGGGGGCTACCACCGGGGAGCTGTTTTTT. Translation: CSVWGATTGELFF.

A few counts support this clonotype. The chain combines TRBV20-1 with TRBJ1-6; 7 bases fit TRBD1. The V gene end was trimmed by 3 bases and the J gene end by 10 bases; junction bases not matched to a gene: 6. The CDR3 loop spans 13 amino acids. Germline V CDR1 and CDR2: DFQATT, SNEGSKA (reference sequence). CDR3: CSASRDSESPLHF. CDR3 nucleotide sequence: TGCAGTGCTAGCCGGGACAGTGAATCACCCCTCCACTTT.